The 5 T cell receptor beta chains presented below share a single source sample, sequenced in a study of T-cell memory formation after mild COVID-19. TCRdb used MiXCR to reprocess the 5' RACE reads, holding one entry per CDR3 protein. The sample includes 560,000 or so distinct CDR3 sequences, roughly 17% of them seen just once. Sequenced material: PBMCs or a T cell subset sorted from them (not recorded which). These receptors were taken from an adult woman who had mild COVID-19 (a few samples of this study predate the infection). Cell type and time point are not known.

The J gene is TRBJ2-2, the V gene TRBV4-1, with 8 bases that match TRBD2. The CDR3 sequence is 17 residues long. Germline V gives CDR1 MGHRA, CDR2 YSYEKL. J lost 1 base, V lost 6 bases, and 10 bases had no gene match. The CDR3 DNA reads as TGCGCCAGCAGACGTATAGGTAGCGGGGTGAACACCGGGGAGCTGTTTTTT. Translated, it gives CASRRIGSGVNTGELFF.

V gene TRBV12-3 or TRBV12-4 combines with J gene TRBJ2-5; the D gene is possibly TRBD2 (5 bases). The length of the CDR3 is 12 residues. V was cut by 6 bases and J by 3 bases, with 8 bases left in between. The CDR3 nucleotides read TGTGCCAGCAGCAACGGGGAAGAGACCCAGTACTTC. As protein: CASSNGEETQYF.

There are many counts of this clonotype. The chain links TRBV7-9 to TRBJ1-2, with D tentatively TRBD1 (5 bases). The CDR3 contains 12 residues. From germline, CDR1 is SEHNR and CDR2 FQNEAQ (reference sequence). Trimming pared 2 bases from V and 5 bases from J, leaving 6 bases between. CDR3 bases: TGTGCCAGCAGCTTACAGGGATATGGCTACACCTTC. This encodes CASSLQGYGYTF. Combining the CDR3 with reference TRBV7-9 and TRBJ1-2 gives the whole variable domain DTGVSQNPRHKITKRGQNVTFRCDPISEHNRLYWYRQTLGQGPEFLTYFQNEAQLEKSRLLSDRFSAERPKGSFSTLEIQRTEQGDSAMYLCASSLQGYGYTFGSGTRLTVV.

The chain joins TRBV24-1 to TRBJ2-5; a possible D gene is TRBD2 (6 bases). Germline CDR1 KGHDR, CDR2 SFDVKD. V gave up 4 bases and J gave up 5 bases, with 13 bases separating them. The CDR3 is 14 amino acids. The CDR3 coding sequence is TGTGCCACCAGTGACCCCGGGACTCTTGAGACCCAGTACTTC. This translates into CATSDPGTLETQYF.

The chain has TRBV9 and TRBJ2-7; 7 bases line up with TRBD1. Germline CDR1 reads SGDLS; CDR2 reads YYNGEE. The CDR3 consists of 16 residues. The V and J ends lost 4 bases and 0 bases, in that order; junction bases with no gene match: 10. The CDR3 loop is CASSHGQDRDSYEQYF. In nucleotides, the CDR3 is TGTGCCAGCAGCCACGGCCAAGACAGGGACTCCTACGAGCAGTACTTC.